This TCR beta chain was obtained from a study of blood T cells in healthy people across ages. General observations from the study: More naive CD4+ cells and higher diversity were found in long-lived than in aged donors. A roughly linear age-dependent decrease characterized TCR beta diversity per million T cells.

This clonotype was detected a few times. Its antigen is currently unknown. Combining a sample-barcoded 5' primer with a J-beta primer mix, a second PCR ran for roughly 6 to 11 cycles. A 12-random-nucleotide template-switch adaptor tagged each cDNA molecule. MiXCR, run by TCRdb on the 5' RACE reads, gives a single entry per CDR3 protein. Seen here are around 970,000 distinct CDR3 sequences, roughly 51% observed once, and the top ten hold about 21%. V was pared by 7 bases and J by 2 bases, with 13 bases between. Germline V gene data show CDR1 as SQVTM and CDR2 as ANQGSEA. The CDR3 sequence is 13 residues long.

The sequenced sample consisted of blood. The J gene is TRBJ2-3, the V gene TRBV29-1; D remains ambiguous. The receptor was isolated from a woman aged 55-70 years in good health. CDR3 amino acids: CSAWVAHTDTQYF. CDR3 sequence (DNA): TGCAGCGCTTGGGTAGCACACACAGATACGCAGTATTTT.